This entry lists 2 T cell receptor beta chains sequenced from one sample in a study of T-cell memory formation after mild COVID-19. From the 5' RACE reads, TCRdb called clonotypes with MiXCR, one entry per CDR3 protein. The table shows 430,000 or so distinct CDR3 sequences, with 20% to 30% occurring only once. Sequenced sample: PBMCs or a T cell subset sorted from them (not recorded which). The receptors were sampled from an adult woman who had mild COVID-19 (a few samples of this study predate the infection). Cell type and time point are not known.

The chain links TRBV7-9 to TRBJ1-2; no clear D gene. The CDR3 covers 13 residues. Germline assignment: CDR1 SEHNR and CDR2 FQNEAQ (reference sequence). Trimming cost V 3 bases and J 7 bases, with 12 bases left between them. The CDR3 loop is CASSFLSRVGYTF. The CDR3 nucleotides read TGTGCCAGCAGCTTCCTTTCGCGGGTTGGCTACACCTTC.

The V call is TRBV7-6, the J call TRBJ2-7; TRBD2 matches 7 bases. V lost 1 base, J lost 7 bases, and 4 bases stayed unmatched. The CDR3 covers 13 residues. Per the germline V gene, CDR1 is SGHVS and CDR2 is FNYEAQ. CDR3 DNA sequence: TGTGCCAGCAGCTTAGTTGGGAGGGAAGAGCAGTACTTC. It translates to CASSLVGREEQYF.